Listed below are T cell receptor beta chains from one sample, sequenced in a study of T-cell reconstitution after alpha-beta-depleted transplantation in children. TCRdb recomputed calls from the PCR reads with MiXCR, one row per CDR3 protein. The profile shows fewer than 750,000 distinct CDR3 sequences, approximately 30% of them singletons. The sample here was PBMCs, taken before TCRalphabeta/CD19-depleted stem cell transplant. The receptors derive from a boy less than two years old with Wiskott-Aldrich syndrome, due to receive a stem cell transplant. Both conserved end residues are part of each CDR3. Each record gives: D gene, clone size, V gene, J gene, CDR3 protein, CDR3 DNA. D genes are given only for firm matches. Not every row has a clone size; where given, it reads once, few, many or a size class.

>TRBD2|-|TRBV5-1|TRBJ2-3
CASSLDQGLAENTDTQYF
TGCGCCAGCAGCTTGGACCAGGGACTAGCGGAGAACACAGATACGCAGTATTTT
>-|few|TRBV21-1|TRBJ2-1
CASSTIGSEYNEQFF
TGTGCCAGCAGCACCATCGGTAGCGAGTACAATGAGCAGTTCTTC
>TRBD2|few|TRBV5-1|TRBJ2-1
CASSLARGSMDEQFF
TGCGCCAGCAGCTTGGCTCGCGGGAGTATGGATGAGCAGTTCTTC
>-|few|TRBV29-1|TRBJ2-1
CSVEGRAANEQFF
TGCAGCGTTGAAGGCAGGGCGGCGAATGAGCAGTTCTTC
>-|-|TRBV30|TRBJ1-2
CARGPANYGYTF
TGTGCCCGTGGCCCAGCTAACTATGGCTACACCTTC
>TRBD1|few|TRBV19|TRBJ1-6
CASRPTGRSPLHF
TGTGCCAGTAGGCCGACAGGGCGGTCACCCCTCCACTTT
>-|-|TRBV5-1|TRBJ2-5
CASSRRGVAETQYF
TGCGCCAGCAGCCGCCGTGGGGTAGCCGAGACCCAGTACTTC
>-|-|TRBV6-5|TRBJ2-2
CASRQVTGELFF
TGTGCCAGCAGACAAGTCACCGGGGAGCTGTTTTTT
>-|few|TRBV6-1|TRBJ2-1
CASSTEPPGAYEQFF
TGTGCCAGCAGCACAGAGCCACCAGGGGCGTATGAGCAGTTCTTC
>-|few|TRBV10-3|TRBJ1-3
CAISESGVSGNTIYF
TGTGCCATCAGTGAGTCTGGGGTCTCTGGAAACACCATATATTTT
>-|many|TRBV12-3/TRBV12-4|TRBJ2-1
CASSPLASYNEQFF
TGTGCCAGCAGTCCTCTAGCGTCGTACAATGAGCAGTTCTTC
>-|few|TRBV5-1|TRBJ2-1
CASSRPEYNEQFF
TGCGCCAGCAGTAGGCCGGAGTACAATGAGCAGTTCTTC
>TRBD1|-|TRBV5-1|TRBJ2-7
CAISQGQVSSYEQYF
TGCGCCATCAGCCAGGGACAGGTGAGCTCCTACGAGCAGTACTTC
>TRBD2|-|TRBV25-1|TRBJ2-1
CASSGSGRLDEQFF
TGTGCCAGCAGTGGTAGCGGGAGGCTTGATGAGCAGTTCTTC
>TRBD2|-|TRBV27|TRBJ2-1
CASSLSRLASYNEQFF
TGTGCCAGCAGTTTATCCAGACTAGCGAGTTACAATGAGCAGTTCTTC